The T cell receptor (beta chain) described here comes from a study of blood T cell repertoires in COVID-19. Study background: Both acute and convalescent COVID-19 samples were obtained from the United States, Italy and Spain.

Trimming took 1 base from V and 1 from J; bases not matched to a gene: 4. The germline CDR1 and CDR2 sequences are MNHEY and SMNVEV (reference sequence). The CDR3 is 16 amino acids. A few counts support this clone. How the authors handled the data: Quantification of nucleated cells was approximated via reference gene primer amplification. Sequenced by immunoSEQ multiplex PCR; TCRdb stores in-frame clones only, minus some. V and J calls and clone size are copied from that table; D and trimming were computed from the DNA. The table shows under 250,000 clones, with roughly 78% occurring only once. This rearrangement joins TRBV27 to TRBJ2-3, with TRBD2 matching 8 bases. The TCR originated in a woman aged 35 to 49 with acute or convalescent COVID-19. The sample consisted of peripheral blood. CDR3: CASSLFAGGRTDTQYF. DNA of the CDR3: TGTGCCAGCAGTTTATTCGCGGGAGGTCGCACAGATACGCAGTATTTT.